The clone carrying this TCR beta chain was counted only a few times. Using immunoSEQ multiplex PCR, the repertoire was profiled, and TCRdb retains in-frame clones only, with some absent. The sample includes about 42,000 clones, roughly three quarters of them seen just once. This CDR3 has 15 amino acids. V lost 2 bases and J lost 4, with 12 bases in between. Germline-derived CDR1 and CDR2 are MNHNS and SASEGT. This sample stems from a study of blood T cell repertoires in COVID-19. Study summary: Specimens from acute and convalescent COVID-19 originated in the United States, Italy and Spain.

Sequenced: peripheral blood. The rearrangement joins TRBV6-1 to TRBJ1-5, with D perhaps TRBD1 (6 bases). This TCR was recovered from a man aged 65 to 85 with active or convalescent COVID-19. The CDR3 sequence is CASSEMNRANQPQHF. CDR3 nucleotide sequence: TGTGCCAGCAGTGAAATGAACAGGGCGAATCAGCCCCAGCATTTT.